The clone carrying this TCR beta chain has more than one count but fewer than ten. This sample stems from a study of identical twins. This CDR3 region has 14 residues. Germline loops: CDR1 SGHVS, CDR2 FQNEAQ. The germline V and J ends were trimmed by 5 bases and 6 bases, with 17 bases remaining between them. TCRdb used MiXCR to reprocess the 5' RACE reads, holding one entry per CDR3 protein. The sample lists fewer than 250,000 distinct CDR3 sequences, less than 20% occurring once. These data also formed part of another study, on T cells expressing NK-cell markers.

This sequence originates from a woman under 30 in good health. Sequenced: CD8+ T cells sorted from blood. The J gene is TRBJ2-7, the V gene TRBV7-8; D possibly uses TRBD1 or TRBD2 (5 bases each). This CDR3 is CASSGKGRPFEQYF. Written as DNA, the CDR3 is TGTGCCAGCAGCGGCAAGGGACGGCCTTTCGAGCAGTACTTC.